These 9 T cell receptor beta chains came from one sample sequenced in a study of cytomegalovirus exposure and HLA in healthy donors. 13 Jbeta primers and 60 Vbeta primers were used for the PCR. Here immunoSEQ multiplex PCR was the method, and the copy in TCRdb shows in-frame clones only, minus some. The sample contains 68,000 or so clones, approximately 75% of which appear only once. The sequenced sample consisted of PBMCs. These receptors were taken from a human donor in good health.

This sequence joins TRBV7-2 and TRBJ1-5; D is possibly TRBD1 (6 bases). The length of the CDR3 is 14 residues. V lost 5 bases and J lost 0, with 8 bases in between. The V gene's germline CDR1 is SGHTA and CDR2 FQGNSA. The CDR3 sequence: CASSRDNSNQPQHF. The CDR3 DNA is TGTGCCAGCAGCCGGGACAATAGCAATCAGCCCCAGCATTTT.

The V call is TRBV5-6, the J call TRBJ2-5; D uncertain. The CDR3 has 14 amino acids. CDR1 is SGHDT and CDR2 is YYEEEE in the germline V gene. Trimming left V 0 bases short and J 0 bases short, with 6 bases between. The CDR3 nucleotides read TGTGCCAGCAGCTTGGACAGTTACCAAGAGACCCAGTACTTC. It encodes CASSLDSYQETQYF.

The V call is TRBV7-9, the J call TRBJ1-1, with a tentative D call TRBD1 (6 bases). V was trimmed by 7 bases and J by 0 bases, leaving 12 bases between them. From germline, CDR1 is SEHNR and CDR2 FQNEAQ (reference sequence). The length of the CDR3 is 14 residues. CDR3 DNA sequence: TGTGCCAGCACTCCGGACAGTTTGAACACTGAAGCTTTCTTT. This translates into CASTPDSLNTEAFF.

In this sample, this clone turned up once. V is TRBV7-8 and J is TRBJ2-7; 8 nucleotides agree with TRBD2. Looked up from germline, CDR1 is SGHVS and CDR2 is FQNEAQ. V lost 4 bases and J lost 3; bases outside the gene matches: 11. The CDR3 runs 16 residues. The CDR3 coding sequence is TGTGCCAGCAGCTCCTACCCCCAGCGGGGGAACTACGAGCAGTACTTC. It is translated as CASSSYPQRGNYEQYF.

V gene TRBV11-2 combines with J gene TRBJ2-3; 7 nucleotides match TRBD2. The junction had 5 bases not matched to a gene; V was cut back by 3 bases and J by 5 bases. The germline gives CDR1 SGHAT, CDR2 FQNNGV. The CDR3 is 14 amino acids. The CDR3 protein is CASSLNPGGDTQYF. CDR3 nucleotide sequence: TGTGCCAGCAGCTTGAACCCGGGAGGAGATACGCAGTATTTT.

The V gene is TRBV4-1, the J gene TRBJ1-5; no reliable D call. The germline V gene has CDR1 MGHRA and CDR2 YSYEKL. Trimming left V 3 bases short and J 0 bases short, with 15 bases between. This CDR3 contains 17 residues. Here the CDR3 DNA reads TGCGCCAGCAGCCAGGTCCCAACAGCCTTTAGCAATCAGCCCCAGCATTTT. This encodes CASSQVPTAFSNQPQHF.

The J gene is TRBJ2-3, the V gene TRBV30; 10 bases are shared with TRBD2. The junction had 7 bases not matched to a gene; V was cut back by 8 bases and J by 5 bases. Germline assignment: CDR1 GTSNPN and CDR2 SVGIG (reference sequence). This CDR3 contains 13 residues. CDR3 in DNA: TGTGCCGGTAGCGGGGGGTTTCAAGATACGCAGTATTTT. It yields the protein CAGSGGFQDTQYF.

The CDR3 reads CASSTFQGRDSPLHF. CDR3 coding DNA: TGTGCCAGCAGTACATTCCAGGGTCGTGATTCACCCCTCCACTTT. The J gene is TRBJ1-6, the V gene TRBV6-5, with D possibly matching TRBD1 (5 bases). The CDR3 loop spans 15 amino acids. Germline loops: CDR1 MNHEY, CDR2 SVGAGI. V was clipped by 5 bases and J by 8 bases, with 16 bases between them.

This chain connects TRBV5-1 to TRBJ1-2; 10 nucleotides agree with TRBD1. The CDR3 extends over 17 amino acids. The ends lost 4 bases at V and 2 bases at J; junction bases unmatched: 11. Germline V gives CDR1 SGHRS, CDR2 YFSETQ. CDR3 nucleotide sequence: TGCGCCAGCAGCCAAGGACAGGGGGGGAGAGGGAACTATGGCTACACCTTC. Its protein product is CASSQGQGGRGNYGYTF. The full variable domain, its missing parts supplied by reference TRBV5-1 and TRBJ1-2, is KAGVTQTPRYLIKTRGQQVTLSCSPISGHRSVSWYQQTPGQGLQFLFEYFSETQRNKGNFPGRFSGRQFSNSRSEMNVSTLELGDSALYLCASSQGQGGRGNYGYTFGSGTRLTVV.